The 13 T cell receptor beta chains given below trace back to one sample, sequenced in a study of T cells after yellow fever vaccination. TCRdb processed the 5' RACE reads anew with MiXCR; each CDR3 protein has one entry. The table shows fewer than 500,000 distinct CDR3 sequences, with roughly 20% occurring only once. Sequencing used PBMCs, obtained before the yellow fever booster vaccination. The receptors stem from a man between 18 and 35 years old who received the YFV17D yellow fever vaccine.

The rearrangement joins TRBV20-1 to TRBJ2-3; D might be TRBD1 (6 bases). The V gene lost 3 bases and the J gene lost 1 base, with 8 bases spanning the gap. CDR3 length: 13 amino acids. The germline V gene encodes CDR1 DFQATT and CDR2 SNEGSKA (reference sequence). In DNA form, the CDR3 reads TGCAGTGCTAGGGACAGACGCACAGATACGCAGTATTTT. Its protein product is CSARDRRTDTQYF.

The chain uses TRBV11-2 and TRBJ1-2; 7 bases align to TRBD1. CDR1 is SGHAT and CDR2 is FQNNGV in the germline V gene. CDR3 size: 17 residues. Trimming at V came to 4 bases and at J to 0 bases, leaving 11 bases not matched to a gene. The CDR3 here is CASSSVRGVGANYGYTF. The CDR3 DNA follows: TGTGCCAGCAGCTCCGTCAGGGGGGTCGGGGCTAACTATGGCTACACCTTC. Complete variable domain (other parts from reference TRBV11-2 and TRBJ1-2): EAGVAQSPRYKIIEKRQSVAFWCNPISGHATLYWYQQILGQGPKLLIQFQNNGVVDDSQLPKDRFSAERLKGVDSTLKIQPAKLEDSAVYLCASSSVRGVGANYGYTFGSGTRLTVV.

The sample holds a few counts of this clonotype. The V and J genes are TRBV5-1 and TRBJ2-7; either TRBD1 or TRBD2 may supply D (5 bases each). Germline V gives CDR1 SGHRS, CDR2 YFSETQ. CDR3 length: 15 amino acids. Trimming pared 4 bases from V and 0 bases from J, leaving 14 bases between. CDR3 in amino acids: CASSPRVGGSYEQYV. The CDR3 DNA is TGCGCCAGCAGCCCACGGGTTGGGGGCTCCTACGAGCAGTACGTC.

A few counts support this clonotype. CDR3 region: CASSLLGRAEKLFF. For the CDR3, the DNA is TGTGCCAGCAGTTTACTGGGGAGGGCCGAAAAACTGTTTTTT. The chain uses TRBV27 and TRBJ1-4; no definite D call. Germline-derived CDR1 and CDR2 are MNHEY and SMNVEV (reference sequence). The CDR3 is 14 residues long. The germline V and J ends were trimmed by 2 bases and 8 bases, with 12 bases remaining between them.

This clonotype has a handful of counts. The rearrangement links TRBV7-2 to TRBJ2-7; TRBD1 aligns across 9 bases. Looked up from germline, CDR1 is SGHTA and CDR2 is FQGNSA. J was trimmed by 2 bases and V by 4 bases; bases with no gene match: 9. The CDR3 is 16 residues long. The CDR3 region is CASSSPPGTGPYEQYF. CDR3 nucleotide sequence: TGTGCCAGCAGCTCGCCCCCCGGGACAGGGCCCTACGAGCAGTACTTC. Drawing the rest from reference TRBV7-2 and TRBJ2-7, the complete variable domain is GAGVSQSPSNKVTEKGKDVELRCDPISGHTALYWYRQSLGQGLEFLIYFQGNSAPDKSGLPSDRFSAERTGGSVSTLTIQRTQQEDSAVYLCASSSPPGTGPYEQYFGPGTRLTVT.

The chain is built from TRBV15 and TRBJ2-3; D is ambiguous. This CDR3 spans 16 amino acids. Germline CDR1 LNHNV, CDR2 YYDKDF (reference sequence). V lost 0 bases and J 2 bases, leaving 12 bases between the germline ends. CDR3 amino acids: CATSRDYGVSTDTQYF. Here the CDR3 DNA reads TGTGCCACCAGCAGAGATTATGGCGTGTCCACAGATACGCAGTATTTT.

The V call is TRBV21-1, the J call TRBJ1-2; the D call of TRBD1 is as the table states it, not checked on the DNA. TRBV21-1 is designated a pseudogene. The CDR3 is 15 amino acids. The CDR3 spells CASSAHAGQNYGYTF. The CDR3 DNA reads TGTGCCAGCAGCGCCCACGCGGGACAGAACTATGGCTACACCTTC.

The V call is TRBV7-9, the J call TRBJ2-7; D may match TRBD1 or TRBD2 (6 bases each). Trimming took 4 bases from V and 6 from J, leaving 19 bases between them. This CDR3 comprises 15 residues. Looked up from germline, CDR1 is SEHNR and CDR2 is FQNEAQ (reference sequence). Here the CDR3 reads CASSSLGARRGEQYV. Here the CDR3 DNA reads TGTGCCAGCAGCTCCCTGGGGGCTCGGAGGGGCGAGCAGTACGTC.

The chain joins TRBV5-5 to TRBJ2-5; D not resolved. Germline V lookup: CDR1 SGHKS, CDR2 YYEKEE (reference sequence). V lost 2 bases, J lost 5 bases, and 13 bases lay in between. The CDR3 contains 14 residues. The CDR3 is CASSFYDGRETQYF. CDR3 nucleotide sequence: TGTGCCAGCAGCTTTTATGACGGAAGGGAGACCCAGTACTTC.

In this sample, this clonotype turned up a few times. The gene calls are TRBV29-1 and TRBJ1-1; tentative D call: TRBD1 (5 bases). Trimming took 7 bases from V and 4 from J, leaving 7 bases between them. This CDR3 contains 10 residues. Germline V CDR1 and CDR2: SQVTM, ANQGSEA. The CDR3 region has the DNA TGCAGCGGCGGGGGCACTGAAGCTTTCTTT. Translated: CSGGGTEAFF.

The chain links TRBV7-3 to TRBJ1-1, with TRBD1 as a possible D gene (5 bases). Germline-derived CDR1 and CDR2 are SGHTA and FQGTGA. CDR3 size: 13 residues. Trimming took 9 bases from V and 0 from J, leaving 11 bases between them. The CDR3 sequence is CASRRDLNTEAFF. The CDR3 coding sequence is TGTGCCAGTCGCAGGGATTTGAACACTGAAGCTTTCTTT.

V and J are TRBV7-9 and TRBJ1-2; D is ambiguous. The germline CDR1 and CDR2 sequences are SEHNR and FQNEAQ (reference sequence). CDR3 length: 14 amino acids. Trimming left V 3 bases short and J 5 bases short, with 13 bases between. CDR3 protein: CASSLDPPEYGYTF. The CDR3 coding sequence is TGTGCCAGCAGCTTGGATCCGCCTGAGTATGGCTACACCTTC.

At least ten counts were recorded for this clonotype. J is TRBJ1-1 and V is TRBV12-3 or TRBV12-4; D might be TRBD1 (5 bases). Trimming shortened V by 7 bases and J by 8 bases, and 14 bases separated the two germline ends. The CDR3 length is 12 residues. CDR3 sequence (DNA): TGTGCCAGCACCCCCGGGGGGGGGGAAGCTTTCTTT. It codes for CASTPGGGEAFF.